Below, 15 T cell receptor beta chains from the same sample are listed, as sequenced in a study of identical twins. From the 5' RACE reads, TCRdb called clonotypes with MiXCR, one entry per CDR3 protein. Of fewer than 350,000 distinct CDR3 sequences in the sample, approximately 8.5% were seen once. Another study also made use of these data, one on yellow fever vaccine responses in identical twins.

Input material: memory (CD45RO+) T cells sorted from blood. The receptors were gathered from a young woman in good health.

This clonotype was seen repeatedly, ten times or more. The CDR3 reads CSVDLAVLNEQFF. The CDR3 coding sequence is TGCAGCGTTGACCTAGCTGTTCTCAATGAGCAGTTCTTC. The V call is TRBV29-1, the J call TRBJ2-1; perhaps TRBD2 as D (5 bases). V lost 3 bases to trimming and J lost 6 bases, with 12 bases between them. The germline gives CDR1 SQVTM, CDR2 ANQGSEA. This CDR3 comprises 13 residues.

The chain has TRBV4-2 and TRBJ2-4; tentatively, D is TRBD1 (6 bases). The V gene's germline CDR1 is LGHNA and CDR2 YNFKEQ. Trimming pared 8 bases from V and 0 bases from J, leaving 23 bases between. This CDR3 region has 18 residues. The chain's CDR3 is CASGFLLRDTLAKNIQYF. The CDR3 DNA is TGTGCCAGCGGCTTCTTGCTCCGGGACACCTTAGCCAAAAACATTCAGTACTTC.

This clonotype was detected many times. V is TRBV28 and J is TRBJ2-3; 9 bases are a match to TRBD1. V lost 4 bases, J lost 6 bases, and 8 bases stayed unmatched. CDR3 size: 15 residues. Germline CDR1 and CDR2: MDHEN and SYDVKM. The CDR3 here is CASSSGQGWLDTQYF. In DNA, the CDR3 is TGTGCCAGCAGTTCCGGACAGGGGTGGTTGGATACGCAGTATTTT.

The rearrangement links TRBV21-1 to TRBJ1-4; the table's TRBD1 call for D was not verified on the DNA. TRBV21-1 is given as a pseudogene. This CDR3 contains 16 residues. The chain's CDR3 is CASSKAWDRANEKLFF. The CDR3 DNA sequence: TGTGCCAGCAGCAAAGCATGGGACAGGGCTAATGAAAAACTGTTTTTT.

This clonotype has only a few counts. The chain carries TRBV21-1 and TRBJ2-1; no check of the table's D call, TRBD1, against the DNA was made. TRBV21-1 is described as a pseudogene. The length of the CDR3 is 16 residues. CDR3 DNA: TGTGCCAGCAGCAAGTTACACAGGGGAAACATCCATGAGCAGTTCTTC. This gives the protein CASSKLHRGNIHEQFF.

This chain uses TRBV15 with TRBJ2-5, with TRBD2 matching 8 bases. Trimming took 3 bases from V and 5 from J; bases not matched to a gene: 5. This CDR3 contains 14 residues. Per the germline V gene, CDR1 is LNHNV and CDR2 is YYDKDF (reference sequence). The CDR3 loop reads CATSRTGGPETQYF. CDR3 nucleotide sequence: TGTGCCACCAGCAGGACGGGGGGGCCGGAGACCCAGTACTTC.

The J gene is TRBJ1-5, the V gene TRBV12-3 or TRBV12-4; D not resolved. Trimming took 8 bases from V and 1 from J, leaving 21 bases between them. The CDR3 length is 17 residues. The CDR3 nucleotides read TGTGCCAGCGACTACAACCCCGGTAGGGCCAGCAATCAGCCCCAGCATTTT. Its translation: CASDYNPGRASNQPQHF.

This clonotype occurred many times. The genes are TRBV12-3 or TRBV12-4 and TRBJ1-6; maybe TRBD1 (5 bases). V lost 7 bases and J lost 10, with 14 bases in between. The CDR3 is 13 amino acids. CDR3 sequence reads: CASNLFGDSPLHF. The CDR3, as DNA: TGTGCCAGCAACCTTTTCGGGGACTCACCCCTCCACTTT.

Only a few counts were recorded for this clonotype. The chain links TRBV6-2 or TRBV6-3 to TRBJ2-3; TRBD2 is a possible D gene (6 bases). The germline V gene encodes CDR1 MNHEY and CDR2 SVGEGT. V lost 2 bases and J lost 0, with 9 bases in between. The CDR3 is 15 residues long. CDR3 sequence (DNA): TGTGCCAGCAGTTACGGGAGCGGGAGCACAGATACGCAGTATTTT. It yields the protein CASSYGSGSTDTQYF.

This chain connects TRBV24-1 to TRBJ2-7; D might be TRBD2 (5 bases). The CDR3 is 12 residues long. CDR1 and CDR2 (germline): KGHDR, SFDVKD. The V gene lost 7 bases and the J gene lost 7 bases, with 13 bases spanning the gap. CDR3 sequence (DNA): TGTGCCACCAGGCGGGCCTTTGGAGAGCAGTACTTC. It codes for CATRRAFGEQYF.

This clonotype has a count of ten or more. The CDR3 loop reads CASRPTGADTQYF. Written as DNA, the CDR3 is TGTGCCAGCCGGCCCACGGGTGCAGATACGCAGTATTTT. The chain carries TRBV12-3 or TRBV12-4 and TRBJ2-3; D unresolved. Trimming pared 8 bases from V and 4 bases from J, leaving 13 bases between. The CDR3 sequence is 13 residues long.

This clonotype was detected a few times. V and J are TRBV19 and TRBJ1-1; D is ambiguous. CDR3 length: 13 residues. V dropped 2 bases and J dropped 1 base, with 5 bases sitting between them. The germline V gene has CDR1 LNHDA and CDR2 SQIVND (reference sequence). In nucleotides, the CDR3 is TGTGCCAGTAGTATACCCACGAACACTGAAGCTTTCTTT. Translation: CASSIPTNTEAFF. Full variable domain (rest looked up from reference TRBV19 and TRBJ1-1): DGGITQSPKYLFRKEGQNVTLSCEQNLNHDAMYWYRQDPGQGLRLIYYSQIVNDFQKGDIAEGYSVSREKKESFPLTVTSAQKNPTAFYLCASSIPTNTEAFFGQGTRLTVV.

J is TRBJ2-3 and V is TRBV6-4; weak D call: TRBD2 (5 bases). Trimming pared 10 bases from V and 2 bases from J, leaving 19 bases between. CDR1 and CDR2 from the germline V gene are MRHNA and SNTAGT. This CDR3 has 15 amino acids. The CDR3 region is CATLPEARATDTQYF. Written as DNA, the CDR3 is TGTGCCACCCTTCCAGAGGCGAGGGCCACAGATACGCAGTATTTT.

The chain carries TRBV14 and TRBJ2-1, with 10 bases lining up with TRBD2. V was pared by 2 bases and J by 1 base, with 5 bases of the junction left unmatched. The germline V gene has CDR1 SGHDN and CDR2 FVKESK. The CDR3 contains 17 residues. In DNA form, the CDR3 reads TGTGCCAGCAGCCAACTAGCGGGGGCCGGGTCCTACAATGAGCAGTTCTTC. Its translation is CASSQLAGAGSYNEQFF.

The chain employs TRBV29-1 and TRBJ1-5, with 7 bases fitting TRBD1. The V and J ends lost 6 bases and 6 bases, in that order; junction bases with no gene match: 8. From germline, CDR1 is SQVTM and CDR2 ANQGSEA. The CDR3 extends over 13 amino acids. The CDR3 DNA sequence: TGCAGCGTGGGGGTAGGGGACAGTCAGCCCCAGCATTTT. Translation gives CSVGVGDSQPQHF.